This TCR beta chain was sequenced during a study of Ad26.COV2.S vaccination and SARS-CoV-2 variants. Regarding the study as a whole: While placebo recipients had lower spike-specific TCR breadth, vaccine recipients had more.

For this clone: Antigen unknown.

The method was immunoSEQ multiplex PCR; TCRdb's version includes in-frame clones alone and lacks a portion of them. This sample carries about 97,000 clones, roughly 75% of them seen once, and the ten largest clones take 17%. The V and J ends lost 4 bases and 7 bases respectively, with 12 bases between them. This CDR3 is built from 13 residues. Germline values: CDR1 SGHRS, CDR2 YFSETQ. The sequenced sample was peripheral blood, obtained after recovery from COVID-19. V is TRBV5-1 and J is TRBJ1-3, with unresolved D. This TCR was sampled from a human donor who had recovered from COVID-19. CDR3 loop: CASSPAGLNTIYF. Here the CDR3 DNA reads TGCGCCAGCAGCCCGGCAGGTTTGAACACCATATATTTT.